The 10 T cell receptor beta chains presented below share a single source sample, sequenced in a study of T cell responses to AZD1222 COVID-19 vaccine. Profiling relied on immunoSEQ multiplex PCR, and the TCRdb table lists in-frame clones only, not all of them. Of about 170,000 clones in the sample, around nine tenths are singletons; the top ten hold approximately 1%. Sequencing was performed on peripheral blood, taken 28 days after the second AZD1222 dose. These TCRs come from an adult who received the AZD1222 COVID-19 vaccine.

The chain uses TRBV10-3 and TRBJ2-7; 8 nucleotides line up with TRBD1. Germline assignment: CDR1 ENHRY and CDR2 SYGVKD. V shed 10 bases, J shed 2 bases, and the junction held 7 bases outside the gene matches. This CDR3 has 13 amino acids. The CDR3 is CATGTGLAYEQYF. The CDR3 DNA follows: TGTGCCACCGGGACAGGCCTGGCCTACGAGCAGTACTTC.

This clone occurred a few times. This sequence joins TRBV20-1 and TRBJ2-7, with a possible D match to TRBD1 (6 bases). Germline lookup yields CDR1 DFQATT and CDR2 SNEGSKA (reference sequence). CDR3 length: 11 amino acids. Written as DNA, the CDR3 is TGCAGCCCAGGGGACTCCTACGAGCAGTACTTC. It translates to CSPGDSYEQYF.

The CDR3 here is CASSDPGGEASEQYF. Here the CDR3 DNA reads TGTGCCAGCAGCGACCCAGGGGGGGAGGCGAGCGAGCAGTACTTC. V and J are TRBV9 and TRBJ2-7; either TRBD1 or TRBD2 may supply D (7 bases each). Looked up from germline, CDR1 is SGDLS and CDR2 is YYNGEE. Trimming stripped 3 bases from V and 6 bases from J, with 19 bases between. The CDR3 runs to 15 residues.

The gene calls are TRBV30 and TRBJ1-2, with 8 bases that match TRBD1. This CDR3 is built from 17 residues. Germline CDR1 is GTSNPN and CDR2 is SVGIG (reference sequence). Trimming took 4 bases from V and 6 from J; bases not matched to a gene: 19. CDR3: CAWNVRTGYDKGDGYTF. CDR3 DNA sequence: TGTGCCTGGAACGTCCGGACAGGGTACGATAAAGGTGATGGCTACACCTTC.

The chain uses TRBV5-6 and TRBJ2-6; D not resolved. CDR1 is SGHDT and CDR2 is YYEEEE in the germline V gene. V was clipped by 2 bases and J by 2 bases, with 5 bases between them. The CDR3 is 14 amino acids. The CDR3 is CASSFGAGANVLTF. The CDR3 DNA is TGTGCCAGCAGCTTTGGAGCTGGGGCCAACGTCCTGACTTTC.

The chain joins TRBV6-5 to TRBJ1-2; D is undetermined. V lost 5 bases and J 8 bases, leaving 21 bases between the germline ends. The CDR3 covers 15 residues. Germline-derived CDR1 and CDR2 are MNHEY and SVGAGI. The CDR3 region is CASSPDVVRRKGYTF. DNA for the CDR3: TGTGCCAGCAGTCCGGACGTGGTACGTCGAAAGGGCTACACCTTC.

The J gene is TRBJ2-7, the V gene TRBV7-9; D is possibly TRBD2 (5 bases). V shed 5 bases and J shed 1 base, with 15 bases lying between them. Germline CDR1 and CDR2: SEHNR and FQNEAQ (reference sequence). There are 15 residues in the CDR3. The CDR3 sequence: CASSPREARSYEQYF. The CDR3 bases are TGTGCCAGCAGCCCCCGGGAAGCGAGGTCCTACGAGCAGTACTTC.

The chain employs TRBV7-6 and TRBJ1-1, with a weak D call TRBD1 (5 bases). Trimming pared 1 base from V and 0 bases from J, leaving 12 bases between. Germline lookup yields CDR1 SGHVS and CDR2 FNYEAQ. The CDR3 consists of 16 residues. The CDR3 nucleotides are TGTGCCAGCAGCTTAGTTCCGGGGGAGCTGAACACTGAAGCTTTCTTT. As protein: CASSLVPGELNTEAFF.

The chain has TRBV19 and TRBJ2-3; 8 nucleotides match TRBD2. The germline V gene encodes CDR1 LNHDA and CDR2 SQIVND (reference sequence). With V trimmed by 5 bases and J by 0 bases, 4 bases remained unmatched. This CDR3 is built from 15 residues. This CDR3 reads CASSVSGGSTDTQYF. The CDR3 nucleotides are TGTGCCAGTAGTGTTTCGGGGGGGAGCACAGATACGCAGTATTTT.

The V gene is TRBV20-1, the J gene TRBJ1-1, with D possibly being TRBD1 (5 bases). Germline CDR1 is DFQATT and CDR2 is SNEGSKA (reference sequence). CDR3 length: 16 amino acids. Trimming shortened V by 3 bases and J by 4 bases, and 21 bases separated the two germline ends. The CDR3 reads CSASIYSAGGSTEAFF. CDR3 DNA: TGCAGTGCTAGTATCTATTCGGCCGGGGGTTCCACTGAAGCTTTCTTT.